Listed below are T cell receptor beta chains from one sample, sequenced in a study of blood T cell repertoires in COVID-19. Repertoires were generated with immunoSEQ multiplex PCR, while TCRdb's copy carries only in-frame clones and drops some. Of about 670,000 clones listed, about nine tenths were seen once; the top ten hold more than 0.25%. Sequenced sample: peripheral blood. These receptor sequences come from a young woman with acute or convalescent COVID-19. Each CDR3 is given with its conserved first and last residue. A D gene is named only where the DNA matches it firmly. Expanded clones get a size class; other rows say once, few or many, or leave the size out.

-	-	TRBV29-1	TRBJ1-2	CSVRTPFRTREASGYGYTF	TGCAGCGTTCGTACCCCCTTCCGGACAAGGGAGGCGAGCGGCTATGGCTACACCTTC
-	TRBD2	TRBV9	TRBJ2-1	CASSGLPGLAEGNEQFF	TGTGCCAGCAGCGGTTTACCGGGACTAGCGGAGGGCAATGAGCAGTTCTTC
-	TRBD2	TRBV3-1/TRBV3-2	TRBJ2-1	CASSPLGLANNEQFF	TGTGCCAGCAGCCCTTTGGGACTAGCGAACAATGAGCAGTTCTTC
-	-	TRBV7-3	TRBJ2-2	CASSLIGGAFVTGELFF	TGTGCCAGCAGCTTAATCGGCGGGGCCTTTGTCACCGGGGAGCTGTTTTTT
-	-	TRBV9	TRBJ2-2	CASSVETANTGELFF	TGTGCCAGCAGCGTAGAAACAGCGAACACCGGGGAGCTGTTTTTT
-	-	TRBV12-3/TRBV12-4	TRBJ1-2	CASSTGHHYGYTF	TGTGCCAGCAGTACTGGACACCACTATGGCTACACCTTC
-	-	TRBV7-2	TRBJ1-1	CASSLVAAPLGGEAFF	TGTGCCAGCAGCTTAGTCGCAGCTCCGTTAGGGGGTGAAGCTTTCTTT
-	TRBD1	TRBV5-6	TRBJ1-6	CASSLGRGMYNSPLHF	TGTGCCAGCAGCTTGGGCAGGGGGATGTATAATTCACCCCTCCACTTT
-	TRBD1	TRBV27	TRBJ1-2	CASSGSLTGGGYTF	TGTGCCAGCAGTGGATCCCTGACAGGGGGAGGCTACACCTTC
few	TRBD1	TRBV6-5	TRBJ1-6	CASQGGNSPLHF	TGTGCCAGCCAGGGGGGAAATTCACCCCTCCACTTT
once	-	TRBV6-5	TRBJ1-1	CASRRQQATEAFF	TGTGCCAGCAGAAGACAGCAGGCGACTGAAGCTTTCTTT
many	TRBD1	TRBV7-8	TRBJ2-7	CASSEFPGGYEQYF	TGTGCCAGCAGCGAGTTCCCAGGGGGATACGAGCAGTACTTC
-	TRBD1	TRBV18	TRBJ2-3	CASSTGGGDTQYF	TGTGCCAGCTCGACAGGGGGGGGAGATACGCAGTATTTT
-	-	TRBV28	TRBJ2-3	CASRSGQMRSTQYF	TGTGCCAGCAGATCCGGACAAATGAGATCTACGCAGTATTTT
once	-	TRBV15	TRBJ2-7	CATSREGVSDEQYF	TGTGCCACCAGCAGAGAAGGGGTGAGTGACGAGCAGTACTTC
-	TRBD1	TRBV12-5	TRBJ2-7	CASGPGQGAHEQYF	TGTGCTAGTGGTCCGGGACAGGGGGCCCACGAGCAGTACTTC
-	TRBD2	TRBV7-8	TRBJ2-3	CASSLRLRVAGTKGSADTQYF	TGTGCCAGCAGCTTACGTCTCAGGGTAGCGGGGACAAAAGGGAGTGCAGATACGCAGTATTTT
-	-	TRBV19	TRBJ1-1	CASRSRGNTEAFF	TGTGCCAGTAGATCCAGGGGGAACACTGAAGCTTTCTTT
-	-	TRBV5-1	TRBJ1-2	CASSSQGPIDGYTF	TGCGCCAGCAGCTCACAGGGACCCATTGATGGCTACACCTTC
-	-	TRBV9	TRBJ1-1	CASSVFLNTEAFF	TGTGCCAGCAGCGTATTTTTAAACACTGAAGCTTTCTTT
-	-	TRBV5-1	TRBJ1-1	CASTTGAWDTEAFF	TGCGCCAGTACGACAGGCGCCTGGGACACTGAAGCTTTCTTT
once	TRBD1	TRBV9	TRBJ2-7	CASSDRDRGFGEQYF	TGTGCCAGCAGTGATCGGGACAGGGGGTTTGGCGAGCAGTACTTC
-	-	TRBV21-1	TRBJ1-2	CASSKGQGEGYTF	TGTGCCAGCAGCAAGGGGCAGGGTGAGGGCTACACCTTC
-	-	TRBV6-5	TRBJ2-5	CASTKIGEGQYF	TGTGCCAGCACCAAGATAGGCGAGGGCCAGTACTTC
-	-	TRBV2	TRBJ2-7	CASKRTRSPSEQYF	TGTGCCAGCAAGAGGACTCGAAGCCCCTCCGAGCAGTACTTC
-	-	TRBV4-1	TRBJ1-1	CASSQGWSEAFF	TGCGCCAGCAGCCAAGGGTGGAGTGAAGCTTTCTTT
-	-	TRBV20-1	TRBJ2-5	CSAGLVGTQYF	TGCAGTGCTGGACTCGTAGGGACCCAGTACTTC
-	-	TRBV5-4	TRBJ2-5	CASSLVGGQETQYF	TGTGCCAGCAGCTTGGTTGGGGGGCAAGAGACCCAGTACTTC
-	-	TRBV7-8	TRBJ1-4	CASSSTQGGTNEKLFF	TGTGCCAGCAGCTCCACTCAGGGAGGGACTAATGAAAAACTGTTTTTT